This TCR beta chain was profiled in a study of T-cell reconstitution after alpha-beta-depleted transplantation in children. General study points: From newly produced T cells came most of the T-cell counts and diversity one year after transplant. Expanded graft clones numbering several hundred reportedly gave rise to alpha-beta T cells about two months after transplant. Surviving recipient T cells and intrathymic progenitors accounted for some patients' high TCRbeta diversity at day 60.

The table lists this clonotype with many counts. Its antigen is unidentified. The authors prepared the TCRbeta library with unique molecular identifiers. TCRdb fed the PCR reads into MiXCR, producing one record per CDR3 protein. The top ten clones hold around 30% of a sample with about 900,000 distinct CDR3 sequences, about 29% of them seen once. The source of this sequence is a boy under two years old who had a stem cell transplant for SCID, so the T cells may come from the graft donor. This specimen consisted of PBMCs, mostly from graft donor cells, obtained 360 days after TCRalphabeta/CD19-depleted stem cell transplant.

CDR3 residues: CASSVRGDSYNEQFF. As DNA, the CDR3 is TGTGCCAGCAGCGTACGGGGGGACTCCTACAATGAGCAGTTCTTC. The chain joins TRBV9 to TRBJ2-1, with 7 bases fitting TRBD2. This CDR3 is 15 amino acids long. V lost 1 base and J lost 0; bases outside the gene matches: 1. The germline V gene has CDR1 SGDLS and CDR2 YYNGEE.